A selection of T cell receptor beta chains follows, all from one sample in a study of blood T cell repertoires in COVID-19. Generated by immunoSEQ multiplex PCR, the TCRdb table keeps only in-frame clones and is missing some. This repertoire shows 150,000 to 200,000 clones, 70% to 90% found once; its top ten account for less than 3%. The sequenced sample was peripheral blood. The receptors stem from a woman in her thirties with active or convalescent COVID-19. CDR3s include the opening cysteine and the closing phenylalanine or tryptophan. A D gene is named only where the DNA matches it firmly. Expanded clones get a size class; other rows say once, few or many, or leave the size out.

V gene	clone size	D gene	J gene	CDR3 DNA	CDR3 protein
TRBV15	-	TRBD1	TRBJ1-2	TGTGCCACCACCGAAGACAGGGAAGCTAACTATGGCTACACCTTC	CATTEDREANYGYTF
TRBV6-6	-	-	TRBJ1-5	TGTGCAGGGGGGGGTTCGAACGGCCAGCCCCAGCATTTT	CAGGGSNGQPQHF
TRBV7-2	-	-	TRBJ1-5	TGTGCCAGCAGCTTAGTCGGAGAAAGCAATCAGCCCCAGCATTTT	CASSLVGESNQPQHF
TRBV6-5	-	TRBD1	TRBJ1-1	TGTGCCAGCAGACTATTCAGGGGGACTGAAGCTTTCTTT	CASRLFRGTEAFF
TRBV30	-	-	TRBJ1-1	TGTGCCTCCCGGGGGTGGCAGGCGAACACTGAAGCTTTCTTT	CASRGWQANTEAFF
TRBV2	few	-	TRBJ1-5	TGTGCCAGCAGTGAGCCCAGGGATCAGCCCCAGCATTTT	CASSEPRDQPQHF
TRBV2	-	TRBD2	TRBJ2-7	TGTGCCAGCAGTGATGTCGGGGGGGCCGTCGAGCAGTACTTC	CASSDVGGAVEQYF
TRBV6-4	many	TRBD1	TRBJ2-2	TGTGCCAGCAGTGACTCGACAGGGGGGACCGGGGAGCTGTTTTTT	CASSDSTGGTGELFF
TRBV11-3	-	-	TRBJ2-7	TGTGCCAGCAGCCCGACCCGAGGGGAGCAGTACTTC	CASSPTRGEQYF
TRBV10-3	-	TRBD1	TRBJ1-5	TGTGCCATCAGCCTAGGGACAGGAGGTAATCAGCCCCAGCATTTT	CAISLGTGGNQPQHF
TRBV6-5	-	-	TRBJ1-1	TGTGCCAGCAGCCCCAGGGGTACGAACACTGAAGCTTTCTTT	CASSPRGTNTEAFF
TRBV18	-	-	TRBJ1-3	TGTGCCAGCTCAGCCCTTGACAGCTCTGGAAACACCATATATTTT	CASSALDSSGNTIYF
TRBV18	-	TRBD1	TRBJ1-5	TGTGCCAGCTCCCAGGGGGTTAATAGCAATCAGCCCCAGCATTTT	CASSQGVNSNQPQHF
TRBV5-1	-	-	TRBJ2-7	TGCGCCAGCAGGGACAGTACCTACGAGCAGTACTTC	CASRDSTYEQYF
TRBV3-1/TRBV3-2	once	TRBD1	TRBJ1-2	TGTGCCAGCAGCCTCCATACAGGGGATGGCTACACCTTC	CASSLHTGDGYTF
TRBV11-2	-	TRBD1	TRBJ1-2	TGTGCCAGCAGGCTACAGGGGGTGGAGTATGGCTACACCTTC	CASRLQGVEYGYTF
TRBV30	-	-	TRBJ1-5	TGTGCCTGGAGTGTATCAGGGGTCAATCAGCCCCAGCATTTT	CAWSVSGVNQPQHF